This TCR beta chain was recorded in a study of tumor-infiltrating lymphocytes in primary liver carcinoma. Worth noting for this clonotype: At one end the junction does not follow the germline gene, possibly because of a read error.

The study extracted blood RNA from unsorted whole blood and also extracted germline DNA. The investigators made TCR beta cDNA from about 510 ng total RNA, using a constant-region primer. Libraries for TCR beta were built through three nested multiplex PCR rounds, which together made up a slightly modified ARM-PCR procedure. The two initial PCR rounds, around 11 cycles each, used TRBV1-TRBV30 forward and C-beta reverse primers. From the multiplex PCR reads, TCRdb called clonotypes with MiXCR, one entry per CDR3 protein. Here the sample spans about 310,000 distinct CDR3 sequences, roughly 60% being singletons. Germline assignment: CDR1 SGHAT and CDR2 FQNNGV. There are 17 residues in the CDR3.

The V and J genes are TRBV11-2 and TRBJ2-1; 7 nucleotides line up with TRBD1. Sequencing was carried out using peripheral blood. This clonotype originated in a woman in her 30s with primary liver carcinoma and hepatitis B virus infection. The DNA of the CDR3 is TGTGCCAGCAGCCACTGGATCCCGGGACAGTGCTACAGTGAGCAGTTCTTC. Its protein product is CASSHWIPGQCYSEQFF.